A single sample gave rise to the 23 T cell receptor beta chains below, sequenced in a study of blood T cell repertoires in COVID-19. Sequencing was performed with immunoSEQ multiplex PCR; in TCRdb, only in-frame clones are kept and a portion is missing. In the table there are 650,000 to 800,000 clones, 75% to 90% of which are singletons. Sequencing was done on a sample of peripheral blood. All receptors come from a woman in her late teens or twenties with acute or convalescent COVID-19.

The gene calls are TRBV19 and TRBJ2-2; D is perhaps TRBD1 (6 bases). With 1 base removed from V and 1 base from J, the gap between germline ends came to 7 bases. CDR1 is LNHDA, CDR2 SQIVND, per germline (reference sequence). The length of the CDR3 is 15 residues. The CDR3 here is CASSIVQGNTGELFF. The CDR3 coding sequence is TGTGCCAGTAGTATAGTACAGGGGAACACCGGGGAGCTGTTTTTT.

The rearrangement joins TRBV6-2 or TRBV6-3 to TRBJ2-1; D is perhaps TRBD2 (7 bases). CDR1 is MNHEY and CDR2 is SVGEGT in the germline V gene. The CDR3 runs to 15 residues. Trimming left V 2 bases short and J 6 bases short, with 14 bases between. The CDR3 DNA reads as TGTGCCAGCAGTTACCCCGGGGGGCGACTCAATGAGCAGTTCTTC. It yields the protein CASSYPGGRLNEQFF.

The chain recombines TRBV27 with TRBJ2-7; D is uncertain. CDR3 length equals 12 residues. CDR1 and CDR2 from the germline V gene are MNHEY and SMNVEV (reference sequence). V lost 2 bases to trimming and J lost 5 bases, with 7 bases between them. CDR3 sequence: CASSLDRDEQYF. The DNA for the CDR3 is TGTGCCAGCAGTTTAGATCGGGACGAGCAGTACTTC.

The chain links TRBV7-2 to TRBJ1-5; possibly TRBD1 for D (6 bases). Germline values: CDR1 SGHTA, CDR2 FQGNSA. The CDR3 contains 14 residues. Trimming cost V 5 bases and J 4 bases, with 12 bases left between them. DNA of the CDR3: TGTGCCAGCAGCCCTACAGGGTATAATCAGCCCCAGCATTTT. Translation gives CASSPTGYNQPQHF.

The rearrangement links TRBV7-8 to TRBJ2-7; 8 bases align to TRBD1. The germline CDR1 and CDR2 sequences are SGHVS and FQNEAQ. The CDR3 loop spans 14 amino acids. Trimming removed 6 bases from V and 5 bases from J; junction bases left unmatched: 9. CDR3 bases: TGTGCCAGCAGACCGAAGACAGGGGCCCACGAGCAGTACTTC. Translated, it gives CASRPKTGAHEQYF. The full variable domain, completed using reference TRBV7-8 and TRBJ2-7, is GAGVSQSPRYKVAKRGQDVALRCDPISGHVSLFWYQQALGQGPEFLTYFQNEAQLDKSGLPSDRFFAERPEGSVSTLKIQRTQQEDSAVYLCASRPKTGAHEQYFGPGTRLTVT.

This clone was counted a few times. This chain joins TRBV6-1 and TRBJ2-2; D perhaps matches TRBD2 (6 bases). This CDR3 comprises 15 residues. CDR1 is MNHNS, CDR2 SASEGT, per germline. V was cut by 0 bases and J by 4 bases, with 9 bases left in between. The CDR3 DNA follows: TGTGCCAGCAGTGAAGCGGAGGGAAGCACCGGGGAGCTGTTTTTT. This codes for CASSEAEGSTGELFF.

The chain couples TRBV5-1 to TRBJ1-6; 10 bases are a match to TRBD1. V was pared by 0 bases and J by 10 bases, with 4 bases of the junction left unmatched. The CDR3 consists of 15 residues. The V gene's germline CDR1 is SGHRS and CDR2 YFSETQ. CDR3 nucleotides: TGCGCCAGCAGCTTGGCCGACAGGGGGCAGTCACCCCTCCACTTT. It is translated as CASSLADRGQSPLHF. The full variable domain, with the rest looked up from reference TRBV5-1 and TRBJ1-6, is KAGVTQTPRYLIKTRGQQVTLSCSPISGHRSVSWYQQTPGQGLQFLFEYFSETQRNKGNFPGRFSGRQFSNSRSEMNVSTLELGDSALYLCASSLADRGQSPLHFGNGTRLTVT.

The J gene is TRBJ2-7, the V gene TRBV5-6; TRBD1 aligns across 7 bases. Looked up from germline, CDR1 is SGHDT and CDR2 is YYEEEE. This CDR3 comprises 15 residues. After removal of 4 bases from V and 3 bases from J, the junction contained 10 bases not matched to a gene. The CDR3 nucleotides read TGTGCCAGCAGCCCCCCCGGGACAGTGATCTACGAGCAGTACTTC. This encodes CASSPPGTVIYEQYF.

In its sample, this clone was seen once. This chain joins TRBV19 and TRBJ1-1; D unresolved. The CDR3 length is 13 residues. Germline CDR1 is LNHDA and CDR2 is SQIVND (reference sequence). Between the trimmed V and J ends, which lost 0 bases and 4 bases, there was a span of 6 bases. The CDR3 spells CASSIDRRTEAFF. The CDR3 coding sequence is TGTGCCAGTAGTATAGACAGGCGCACTGAAGCTTTCTTT.

In this sample, this clone turned up once. The CDR3 sequence: CASSFHHLGRNTEAFF. CDR3 in DNA: TGTGCCAGCAGTTTCCATCACCTAGGCAGAAACACTGAAGCTTTCTTT. The chain uses TRBV6-2 or TRBV6-3 and TRBJ1-1; D is unclear. The ends were cut back, 4 bases at V and 2 bases at J, with 17 bases in the middle. The CDR3 spans 16 residues. Per germline, CDR1 MNHEY and CDR2 SVGEGT.

The chain is built from TRBV7-6 and TRBJ2-1; 9 bases agree with TRBD1. J was trimmed by 3 bases and V by 5 bases; bases with no gene match: 5. This CDR3 has 15 residues. Germline CDR1 is SGHVS and CDR2 is FNYEAQ. This chain's CDR3 is CASSLDRGIYNEQFF. CDR3 DNA: TGTGCCAGCAGCCTGGACAGGGGCATCTACAATGAGCAGTTCTTC.

J is TRBJ2-7 and V is TRBV4-2; D unresolved. Germline V lookup: CDR1 LGHNA, CDR2 YNFKEQ. The CDR3 has 15 amino acids. V lost 1 base and J 0 bases, leaving 10 bases between the germline ends. CDR3 sequence (DNA): TGTGCCAGCAGCCAAGTGAGGCAAAGCTCCTACGAGCAGTACTTC. Amino acids: CASSQVRQSSYEQYF.

The chain joins TRBV3-1 (or the pseudogene TRBV3-2) to TRBJ1-1; TRBD1 matches at 7 bases. Germline V lookup: CDR1 LGHDT, CDR2 YNNKEL (reference sequence). Losses at the gene ends were 2 bases for V and 6 bases for J; bases not matched to a gene: 6. The CDR3 totals 14 residues. CDR3 bases: TGTGCCAGCAGCCAACGGACAGGTTGGGCTGAAGCTTTCTTT. It translates to CASSQRTGWAEAFF.

The chain couples TRBV5-1 to TRBJ2-2, with D maybe TRBD2 (5 bases). The V gene's germline CDR1 is SGHRS and CDR2 YFSETQ. The ends were cut back, 4 bases at V and 2 bases at J, with 15 bases in the middle. The CDR3 sequence is 16 residues long. CDR3 in amino acids: CASSVTGKANTGELFF. CDR3 in DNA: TGCGCCAGCAGCGTGACGGGGAAGGCTAACACCGGGGAGCTGTTTTTT. Full variable domain (outside the CDR3, taken from reference TRBV5-1 and TRBJ2-2): KAGVTQTPRYLIKTRGQQVTLSCSPISGHRSVSWYQQTPGQGLQFLFEYFSETQRNKGNFPGRFSGRQFSNSRSEMNVSTLELGDSALYLCASSVTGKANTGELFFGEGSRLTVL.

The gene calls are TRBV19 and TRBJ2-5; D might be TRBD1 (6 bases). Trimming pared 4 bases from V and 2 bases from J, leaving 14 bases between. This CDR3 region has 15 residues. Germline lookup yields CDR1 LNHDA and CDR2 SQIVND (reference sequence). CDR3 coding DNA: TGTGCCAGTAGTACAAACAGGGCCGGACAAGAGACCCAGTACTTC. Translated: CASSTNRAGQETQYF.

The CDR3 here is CASSLAGRDRAGGYTF. CDR3 nucleotides: TGTGCCAGCAGCTTAGCGGGGAGGGACCGGGCGGGTGGCTACACCTTC. The chain has TRBV7-9 and TRBJ1-2; D perhaps matches TRBD1 (5 bases). V lost 0 bases and J lost 7, with 18 bases in between. The germline gives CDR1 SEHNR, CDR2 FQNEAQ (reference sequence). This CDR3 contains 16 residues.

The chain carries TRBV5-6 and TRBJ2-1, with D possibly TRBD2 on 6 matching bases. Between the trimmed V and J ends, which lost 4 bases and 6 bases, there was a span of 14 bases. Per germline, CDR1 SGHDT and CDR2 YYEEEE. CDR3 length: 14 residues. CDR3 coding DNA: TGTGCCAGCAGCGGGACTCAGGGAAGCAATGAGCAGTTCTTC. Its protein product is CASSGTQGSNEQFF.

The chain employs TRBV4-3 and TRBJ1-1; TRBD1 matches at 7 bases. The CDR3 sequence is 15 residues long. CDR1 and CDR2 (germline): LGHNA, YSLEER. V shed 0 bases and J 4 bases; nucleotides not matched to a gene: 5. The CDR3, as DNA: TGCGCCAGCAGCCAAGATACAGGGGTTCTCACTGAAGCTTTCTTT. Amino acid sequence: CASSQDTGVLTEAFF.

The V call is TRBV5-6, the J call TRBJ2-2, with D tentatively TRBD1 (6 bases). This CDR3 comprises 15 residues. Trimming took 1 base from V and 4 from J, leaving 11 bases between them. Germline CDR1 is SGHDT and CDR2 is YYEEEE. This CDR3 reads CASSLRQGSTGELFF. CDR3 bases: TGTGCCAGCAGCTTGAGGCAGGGGAGCACCGGGGAGCTGTTTTTT.

This sequence joins TRBV6-5 and TRBJ1-2, with D possibly TRBD1 on 5 matching bases. V lost 0 bases, J lost 3 bases, and 14 bases lay in between. This CDR3 region has 16 residues. The germline V gene encodes CDR1 MNHEY and CDR2 SVGAGI. The DNA for the CDR3 is TGTGCCAGCAGTTACTCAGCGACAGTGAGTCACTATGGCTACACCTTC. It yields the protein CASSYSATVSHYGYTF.

The gene calls are TRBV12-3 or TRBV12-4 and TRBJ2-7, with D tentatively TRBD1 (7 bases). V lost 6 bases to trimming and J lost 0 bases, with 9 bases between them. This CDR3 contains 13 residues. This CDR3 is CASRRDSSYEQYF. DNA for the CDR3: TGTGCCAGCAGGCGGGACAGCTCCTACGAGCAGTACTTC.

This clone has only one observation. The chain joins TRBV6-5 to TRBJ1-1, with D maybe TRBD1 (5 bases). In germline, CDR1 is MNHEY, CDR2 SVGAGI. Trimming left V 6 bases short and J 3 bases short, with 5 bases between. The CDR3 contains 11 residues. The CDR3 is CASRGDTEAFF. The CDR3 DNA is TGTGCCAGCAGAGGGGACACTGAAGCTTTCTTT.

V and J are TRBV7-9 and TRBJ2-5, with 9 bases identical to TRBD1. The CDR3 spans 13 residues. In germline, CDR1 is SEHNR, CDR2 FQNEAQ (reference sequence). The junction had 0 bases not matched to a gene; V was cut back by 3 bases and J by 4 bases. The CDR3 nucleotides read TGTGCCAGCAGCTTGGGACAGGGAGAGACCCAGTACTTC. Residues: CASSLGQGETQYF.